Each of the 7 T cell receptor beta chains below was sequenced from the same sample in a study of T cell responses to AZD1222 COVID-19 vaccine. Libraries were prepared by immunoSEQ multiplex PCR; TCRdb keeps only in-frame clonotypes and omits some of them. The table records about 150,000 clones, approximately 89% of them present only once. Sample: peripheral blood, taken 28 days after the second AZD1222 dose. The source of these receptors is an adult who received the AZD1222 COVID-19 vaccine.

CDR3 DNA: TGCGCCAGCAGCTTGGAAGGCGGGAGAAAGAATGAGCAGTTCTTC. This codes for CASSLEGGRKNEQFF. This chain joins TRBV5-1 and TRBJ2-1, with 7 bases lining up with TRBD2. CDR1 SGHRS and CDR2 YFSETQ come from the germline V gene. The CDR3 contains 15 residues. J was trimmed by 7 bases and V by 0 bases; bases with no gene match: 7.

This sequence joins TRBV6-5 and TRBJ2-1; 8 bases are a match to TRBD1. CDR1 and CDR2 (germline): MNHEY, SVGAGI. The CDR3 spans 15 residues. V lost 6 bases to trimming and J lost 10 bases; unmatched junction nucleotides: 14. CDR3 residues: CASSLDRAPRGEQFF. The CDR3 DNA reads TGTGCCAGCAGCCTGGACAGGGCCCCGAGGGGAGAGCAGTTCTTC.

This clone showed up just once. The chain uses TRBV5-6 and TRBJ1-4; no firm D call. Germline CDR1 reads SGHDT; CDR2 reads YYEEEE. The germline V and J ends were trimmed by 0 bases and 3 bases, with 12 bases remaining between them. The CDR3 loop spans 16 amino acids. The chain's CDR3 is CASSLVSGWSNEKLFF. In DNA, the CDR3 is TGTGCCAGCAGCTTGGTCAGTGGTTGGTCTAATGAAAAACTGTTTTTT.

The gene calls are TRBV30 and TRBJ1-6, with 9 bases lining up with TRBD1. The CDR3 spans 15 residues. The germline V gene has CDR1 GTSNPN and CDR2 SVGIG (reference sequence). The J segment lost 7 bases and the V segment lost 2 bases, leaving 6 bases of the junction unmatched. The CDR3 sequence is CAWSPRDRDNSPLHF. The CDR3 coding sequence is TGTGCCTGGAGTCCCCGGGACAGGGACAATTCACCCCTCCACTTT.

The rearrangement joins TRBV4-3 to TRBJ1-2; the D is unclear. The germline V and J ends were trimmed by 0 bases and 4 bases, with 15 bases remaining between them. The CDR3 is 16 amino acids. Germline CDR1 and CDR2: LGHNA and YSLEER. The CDR3 region is CASSQDDRRNGYGYTF. Here the CDR3 DNA reads TGCGCCAGCAGCCAAGATGACCGCCGGAACGGCTATGGCTACACCTTC.

The rearrangement links TRBV6-2 or TRBV6-3 to TRBJ1-1; no firm D call. Germline V CDR1 and CDR2: MNHEY, SVGEGT. Trimming pared 3 bases from V and 0 bases from J, leaving 11 bases between. The CDR3 has 15 amino acids. The CDR3 coding sequence is TGTGCCAGCAGTTATCCCCCAGGAATGAACACTGAAGCTTTCTTT. Translated: CASSYPPGMNTEAFF.

J is TRBJ2-1 and V is TRBV9; 10 positions agree with TRBD2. The CDR3 runs to 17 residues. J gave up 7 bases and V 0 bases, and 10 bases lay outside the gene matches. The V gene's germline CDR1 is SGDLS and CDR2 YYNGEE. CDR3 sequence reads: CASSVGASGSVVNEQFF. The CDR3 nucleotides read TGTGCCAGCAGCGTAGGGGCTAGCGGGAGTGTTGTGAATGAGCAGTTCTTC. Full variable domain (missing parts from reference TRBV9 and TRBJ2-1): DSGVTQTPKHLITATGQRVTLRCSPRSGDLSVYWYQQSLDQGLQFLIQYYNGEERAKGNILERFSAQQFPDLHSELNLSSLELGDSALYFCASSVGASGSVVNEQFFGPGTRLTVL.